These 2 T cell receptor beta chains originate from one sample sequenced in a study of blood T cell repertoires in COVID-19. Data came from immunoSEQ multiplex PCR; TCRdb stores just in-frame clones and leaves some out. The top ten clones hold more than 0.55% of a sample with around 470,000 clones, 90% of them seen once. The sequenced sample was PBMCs or T cells enriched from blood (not recorded which). These receptors were collected from a man between 18 and 29 years old who had recovered from COVID-19.

V usage is TRBV25-1 and J usage is TRBJ2-7, with TRBD1 matching 11 bases. The CDR3 length is 14 residues. The germline V gene has CDR1 MGHDK and CDR2 SYGVNS. The trim removed 4 bases at V and 7 bases at J, leaving 6 bases unmatched. CDR3 nucleotides: TGTGCCAGCAGTGGGGGGACAGGGGGAAAGGAGCAGTACTTC. Translation: CASSGGTGGKEQYF.

This clone was detected once. V gene TRBV11-3 combines with J gene TRBJ1-1; D uncertain. CDR3 length: 12 residues. CDR1 SGHNT and CDR2 YENEEA come from the germline V gene. V dropped 6 bases and J dropped 1 base, with 6 bases sitting between them. The CDR3 DNA is TGTGCCAGCAGTAGGAGGAACACTGAAGCTTTCTTT. Amino acids: CASSRRNTEAFF.